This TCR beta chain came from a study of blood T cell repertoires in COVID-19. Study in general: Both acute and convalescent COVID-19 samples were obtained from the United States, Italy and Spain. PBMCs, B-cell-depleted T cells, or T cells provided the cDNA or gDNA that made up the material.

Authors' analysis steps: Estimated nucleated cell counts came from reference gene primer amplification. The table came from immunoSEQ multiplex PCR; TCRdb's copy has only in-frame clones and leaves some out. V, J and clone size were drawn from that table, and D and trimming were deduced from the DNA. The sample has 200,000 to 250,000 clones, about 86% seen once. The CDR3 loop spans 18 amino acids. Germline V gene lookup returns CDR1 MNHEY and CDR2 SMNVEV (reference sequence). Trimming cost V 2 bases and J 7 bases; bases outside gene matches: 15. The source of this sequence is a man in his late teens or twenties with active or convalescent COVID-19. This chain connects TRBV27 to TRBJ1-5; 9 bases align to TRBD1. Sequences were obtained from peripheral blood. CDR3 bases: TGTGCCAGCAGTTTAGTCGGGGGTGTGGGACAGGGTAGCCAGCCCCAGCATTTT. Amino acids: CASSLVGGVGQGSQPQHF.